The T cell receptor (beta chain) described here comes from a study of blood T cell repertoires in COVID-19. Study overall: Acute-phase and convalescent COVID-19 samples originated in the United States, Italy and Spain. From T cells, B-cell-depleted T cells, or PBMCs came the material, which was cDNA or gDNA.

The assay was immunoSEQ multiplex PCR, and TCRdb's table has in-frame clones only and misses some. This sample has under 250,000 clones; 84% occur once, and the top ten carry 1.5% to 1.9%. The CDR3 has 10 residues. CDR1 and CDR2 from the germline V gene are MGHDK and SYGVNS. Deletions cut 6 bases from V and 6 bases from J, with 2 bases between. Sequenced input: peripheral blood. The chain is built from TRBV25-1 and TRBJ2-2; unclear D gene. This sequence was found in a woman between 40 and 50 years old who had recovered from COVID-19. In DNA, the CDR3 is TGTGCCAGCAGCGCCGGGGAGCTGTTTTTT. It yields the protein CASSAGELFF.